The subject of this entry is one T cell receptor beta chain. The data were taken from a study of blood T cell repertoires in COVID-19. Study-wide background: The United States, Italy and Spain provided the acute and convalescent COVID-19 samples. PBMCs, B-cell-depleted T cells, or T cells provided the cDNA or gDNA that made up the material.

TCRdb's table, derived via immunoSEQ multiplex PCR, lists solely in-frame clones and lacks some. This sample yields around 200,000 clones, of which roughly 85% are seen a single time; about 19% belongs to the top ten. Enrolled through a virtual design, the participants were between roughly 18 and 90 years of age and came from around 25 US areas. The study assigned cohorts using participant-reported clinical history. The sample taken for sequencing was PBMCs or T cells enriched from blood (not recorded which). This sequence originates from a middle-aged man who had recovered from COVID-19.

CDR3 sequence reads: CASSVAGDTDTQYF. The DNA for the CDR3 is TGTGCCAGCAGTGTAGCGGGAGACACAGATACGCAGTATTTT. The chain is built from TRBV6-4 and TRBJ2-3; 9 nucleotides agree with TRBD2. This CDR3 contains 14 residues. CDR1 is MRHNA, CDR2 SNTAGT, per germline. J was trimmed by 2 bases and V by 4 bases; bases with no gene match: 1.